The present TCR beta chain was sequenced within a study of blood T cell repertoires in COVID-19. Study background: COVID-19 samples collected from the United States, Italy and Spain covered acute and convalescent phases. Sources were T cells, B-cell-depleted T cells, or PBMCs; the material itself was cDNA or gDNA.

Per the study methods: Scientists estimated how many nucleated cells there were by amplifying reference gene primers. The protocol was immunoSEQ multiplex PCR, while the TCRdb copy is restricted to in-frame clones and leaves out a portion. V and J calls and clone size are those listed in that table; D and trimming were worked out from the DNA. The table records roughly 140,000 clones, approximately 83% of them present only once. Unmatched junction bases numbered 13, after V lost 2 bases and J lost 6 bases. This CDR3 contains 16 residues. Germline V gene lookup returns CDR1 SGHTA and CDR2 FQGNSA. This clone was detected once.

This receptor was obtained from a man in his 70s with acute or convalescent COVID-19. The sequenced sample consisted of peripheral blood. The chain links TRBV7-2 to TRBJ2-7; 7 bases are shared with TRBD2. The CDR3 is CASSLLSGKVGGEQYF. DNA for the CDR3: TGTGCCAGCAGCTTATTAAGCGGGAAAGTCGGTGGCGAGCAGTACTTC.